The 7 T cell receptor beta chains below come from one sample, sequenced in a study of preoperative IRX-2 immunotherapy in early breast cancer. The protocol was immunoSEQ multiplex PCR, while the TCRdb copy is restricted to in-frame clones and leaves out a portion. The table records about 23,000 clones, 95% of them present only once. Treatment reported: preoperative locoregional IRX-2 cytokine immunotherapy. The sample in question was tumor tissue, obtained after IRX-2 immunotherapy. The receptors here all came from a human donor with breast cancer.

J is TRBJ2-5 and V is TRBV30, with TRBD2 matching over 11 bases. Germline V gene sequence: CDR1 GTSNPN, CDR2 SVGIG (reference sequence). The CDR3 has 14 amino acids. V trimming: 3 bases; J trimming: 4 bases; junction bases outside the gene matches: 4. The CDR3 sequence is CAWRTSGRVETQYF. CDR3 DNA sequence: TGTGCCTGGAGAACTAGCGGGAGAGTAGAGACCCAGTACTTC.

V gene TRBV18 combines with J gene TRBJ2-7; D remains ambiguous. The CDR3 loop spans 12 amino acids. The germline CDR1 and CDR2 sequences are KGHSH and LQKENI. Trimming removed 5 bases at V and 2 bases at J, with 7 bases between. The CDR3 is CASSDTTYEQYF. The CDR3 nucleotides are TGTGCCAGCTCAGACACGACCTACGAGCAGTACTTC.

This rearrangement joins TRBV9 to TRBJ2-6, with D perhaps TRBD1 or TRBD2 (5 bases each). The CDR3 has 12 residues. Trimming shortened V by 5 bases and J by 7 bases, and 7 bases separated the two germline ends. From germline, CDR1 is SGDLS and CDR2 YYNGEE. The CDR3: CASRRGANVLTF. The CDR3 DNA follows: TGTGCCAGCAGGAGGGGCGCCAACGTCCTGACTTTC. The full variable domain, with the rest looked up from reference TRBV9 and TRBJ2-6, is DSGVTQTPKHLITATGQRVTLRCSPRSGDLSVYWYQQSLDQGLQFLIQYYNGEERAKGNILERFSAQQFPDLHSELNLSSLELGDSALYFCASRRGANVLTFGAGSRLTVL.

In this sample, this clone turned up once. This specimen includes other DNA sequences encoding the same CDR3. V usage is TRBV6-5 and J usage is TRBJ1-5; D remains ambiguous. This CDR3 spans 12 amino acids. V shed 6 bases and J shed 3 bases, with 6 bases lying between them. Germline CDR1 MNHEY, CDR2 SVGAGI. This CDR3 reads CASRGTNQPQHF. The CDR3 DNA follows: TGTGCCAGCAGAGGAACCAATCAGCCCCAGCATTTT.

V is TRBV7-2 and J is TRBJ2-1; no firm D call. Trimming pared 1 base from V and 5 bases from J, leaving 9 bases between. This CDR3 is built from 14 residues. Germline lookup yields CDR1 SGHTA and CDR2 FQGNSA. The CDR3 loop reads CASSLVRSNNEQFF. The CDR3 DNA reads TGTGCCAGCAGCTTAGTTCGCTCAAACAATGAGCAGTTCTTC.

The chain is built from TRBV18 and TRBJ2-1; the match to TRBD2 covers 14 bases. Germline assignment: CDR1 KGHSH and CDR2 LQKENI. The ends lost 2 bases at V and 6 bases at J; junction bases unmatched: 3. This CDR3 comprises 16 residues. The CDR3 nucleotides are TGTGCCAGCTCACCATTCGGACTAGCGGGGGGCAATGAGCAGTTCTTC. Residues: CASSPFGLAGGNEQFF.

V and J are TRBV7-3 and TRBJ2-1; 13 bases are a match to TRBD2. The CDR3 contains 17 residues. Germline CDR1 and CDR2: SGHTA and FQGTGA. The V segment lost 4 bases and the J segment 4 bases; nucleotides outside the gene matches: 7. The chain's CDR3 is CASSYARLAGGYNEQFF. The CDR3 nucleotides read TGTGCCAGCAGCTACGCCCGACTAGCGGGGGGTTACAATGAGCAGTTCTTC.